The 12 T cell receptor beta chains given below trace back to one sample, sequenced in a study of blood T cell repertoires in COVID-19. Data came from immunoSEQ multiplex PCR; TCRdb stores just in-frame clones and leaves some out. This table holds around 220,000 clones, over 80% found once. The sequencing sample was made of PBMCs or T cells enriched from blood (not recorded which). These receptors were taken from a woman aged 18-29 years who had recovered from COVID-19.

V is TRBV24-1 and J is TRBJ2-1; D may be TRBD2 (6 bases). V was pared by 6 bases and J by 0 bases, with 8 bases between. The CDR3 sequence is 14 residues long. Germline-derived CDR1 and CDR2 are KGHDR and SFDVKD. CDR3: CATSTGSSYNEQFF. CDR3 coding DNA: TGTGCCACCAGTACCGGGAGCTCCTACAATGAGCAGTTCTTC.

The chain has TRBV24-1 and TRBJ2-3, with a possible D match to TRBD2 (6 bases). The CDR3 consists of 13 residues. Trimming removed 4 bases at V and 4 bases at J, with 8 bases between. Germline CDR1 reads KGHDR; CDR2 reads SFDVKD. CDR3: CATSDASADTQYF. The CDR3 bases are TGTGCCACCAGTGACGCTAGCGCAGATACGCAGTATTTT.

This clone was picked up one time. At the DNA level, this CDR3 is encoded by other sequences in the same sample as well. The V call is TRBV18, the J call TRBJ1-6; 9 bases fit TRBD1. V lost 4 bases, J lost 7 bases, and 2 bases stayed unmatched. The germline V gene encodes CDR1 KGHSH and CDR2 LQKENI. CDR3 length equals 14 residues. CDR3 bases: TGTGCCAGCTCACGGACAGGGGTAAATTCACCCCTCCACTTT. Translation gives CASSRTGVNSPLHF.

This chain uses TRBV6-4 with TRBJ2-5, with 13 bases matching TRBD2. This CDR3 is built from 16 residues. Losses at the gene ends were 5 bases for V and 1 base for J; bases not matched to a gene: 4. The germline V gene encodes CDR1 MRHNA and CDR2 SNTAGT. CDR3 loop: CASSRLAGGTQETQYF. CDR3 bases: TGTGCCAGCAGTCGACTAGCGGGGGGAACCCAAGAGACCCAGTACTTC.

V and J are TRBV7-2 and TRBJ2-7, with D unclear. Germline V CDR1 and CDR2: SGHTA, FQGNSA. The CDR3 is made up of 13 amino acids. Trimming left V 5 bases short and J 4 bases short, with 12 bases between. CDR3 loop: CASSQSSGYEQYF. CDR3 DNA sequence: TGTGCCAGCAGCCAGTCGTCCGGGTACGAGCAGTACTTC.

V gene TRBV3-1 (or the pseudogene TRBV3-2) combines with J gene TRBJ2-4; D perhaps matches TRBD1 (7 bases). CDR1 is LGHDT, CDR2 YNNKEL, per germline (reference sequence). The germline V and J ends were trimmed by 10 bases and 7 bases, with 17 bases remaining between them. The CDR3 contains 13 residues. CDR3 sequence: CATQGVEGNIQYF. CDR3 nucleotide sequence: TGTGCCACCCAGGGGGTGGAGGGGAACATTCAGTACTTC.

The rearrangement uses TRBV28 and TRBJ2-3; TRBD2 matches at 10 bases. CDR1 is MDHEN and CDR2 is SYDVKM in the germline V gene. The trim removed 0 bases at V and 1 base at J, leaving 13 bases unmatched. This CDR3 comprises 20 residues. The CDR3 DNA reads TGTGCCAGCAGTTTATGGGGGCTAGCGGGAGTGGGGCCTGGCACAGATACGCAGTATTTT. It codes for CASSLWGLAGVGPGTDTQYF. Looking up the rest from reference TRBV28 and TRBJ2-3 gives the full variable domain: DVKVTQSSRYLVKRTGEKVFLECVQDMDHENMFWYRQDPGLGLRLIYFSYDVKMKEKGDIPEGYSVSREKKERFSLILESASTNQTSMYLCASSLWGLAGVGPGTDTQYFGPGTRLTVL.

The rearrangement links TRBV7-3 to TRBJ1-2; the match to TRBD1 covers 8 bases. J gave up 4 bases and V 2 bases, and 0 bases lay outside the gene matches. The CDR3 consists of 13 residues. Germline assignment: CDR1 SGHTA and CDR2 FQGTGA. The DNA for the CDR3 is TGTGCCAGCAGCTTAGACAGGGGCTATGGCTACACCTTC. Protein sequence: CASSLDRGYGYTF.

The chain carries TRBV15 and TRBJ1-3; D gene ambiguous. The V end was cut by 1 base, the J end by 0 bases, with 10 bases between. CDR1 is LNHNV and CDR2 is YYDKDF in the germline V gene (reference sequence). The CDR3 spans 16 residues. The CDR3: CATSRVGGNSGNTIYF. CDR3 in DNA: TGTGCCACCAGCAGAGTCGGCGGCAACTCTGGAAACACCATATATTTT.

The DNA of the CDR3 is TGTGCCAGCTCACCAACTAGGGGACAGGGAGATCGCTACGAGCAGTACTTC. Amino acids: CASSPTRGQGDRYEQYF. The genes are TRBV18 and TRBJ2-7, with 9 positions matching TRBD1. V lost 2 bases, J lost 3 bases, and 11 bases stayed unmatched. From germline, CDR1 is KGHSH and CDR2 LQKENI. The CDR3 extends over 17 amino acids.

V is TRBV14 and J is TRBJ1-2; D remains unclear. Germline V gene sequence: CDR1 SGHDN, CDR2 FVKESK. The V end lost 4 bases, the J end lost 0 bases, and 6 bases lay between the germline ends. The CDR3 is 13 amino acids. The CDR3 bases are TGTGCCAGCAGCCCACAGACTAACTATGGCTACACCTTC. Translated: CASSPQTNYGYTF.

The chain recombines TRBV7-9 with TRBJ2-3, with TRBD1 identical over 7 bases. This CDR3 region has 14 residues. The trim removed 2 bases at V and 4 bases at J, leaving 3 bases unmatched. Germline CDR1 SEHNR, CDR2 FQNEAQ (reference sequence). The DNA of the CDR3 is TGTGCCAGCAGCTTAACCCAGGGGGCAGATACGCAGTATTTT. Encoded protein: CASSLTQGADTQYF.